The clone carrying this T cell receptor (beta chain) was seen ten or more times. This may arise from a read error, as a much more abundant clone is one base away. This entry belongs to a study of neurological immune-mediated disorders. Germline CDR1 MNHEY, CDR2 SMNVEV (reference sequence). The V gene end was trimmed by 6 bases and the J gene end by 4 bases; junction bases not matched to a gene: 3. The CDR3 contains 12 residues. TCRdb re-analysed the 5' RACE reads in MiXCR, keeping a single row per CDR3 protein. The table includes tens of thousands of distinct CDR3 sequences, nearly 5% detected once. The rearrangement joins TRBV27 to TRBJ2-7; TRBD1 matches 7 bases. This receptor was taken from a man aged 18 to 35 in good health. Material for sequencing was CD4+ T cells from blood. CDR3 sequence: CASSRRGYEQYF. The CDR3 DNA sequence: TGTGCCAGCAGCCGCAGGGGGTACGAGCAGTACTTC.